The clone carrying this T cell receptor beta chain was recorded only once. The record originates from a study of T cell changes during pregnancy in multiple sclerosis. Profiled with immunoSEQ multiplex PCR; TCRdb holds only in-frame clones, not every one. The data hold tens of thousands of clones, with around 90% observed a single time. CDR1 GTSNPN and CDR2 SVGIG come from the germline V gene (reference sequence). Trimming shortened V by 0 bases and J by 0 bases, and 8 bases separated the two germline ends. CDR3 length: 14 residues. This clonotype originated in a female donor in good health, enrolled as a control in a pregnancy study. The chain employs TRBV30 and TRBJ1-2; D is perhaps TRBD1 (5 bases). This specimen was CD4+ T cells from peripheral blood mononuclear cells, taken in the third trimester of pregnancy. The CDR3 reads CAWSVEGTNYGYTF. DNA of the CDR3: TGTGCCTGGAGTGTGGAGGGGACTAACTATGGCTACACCTTC.